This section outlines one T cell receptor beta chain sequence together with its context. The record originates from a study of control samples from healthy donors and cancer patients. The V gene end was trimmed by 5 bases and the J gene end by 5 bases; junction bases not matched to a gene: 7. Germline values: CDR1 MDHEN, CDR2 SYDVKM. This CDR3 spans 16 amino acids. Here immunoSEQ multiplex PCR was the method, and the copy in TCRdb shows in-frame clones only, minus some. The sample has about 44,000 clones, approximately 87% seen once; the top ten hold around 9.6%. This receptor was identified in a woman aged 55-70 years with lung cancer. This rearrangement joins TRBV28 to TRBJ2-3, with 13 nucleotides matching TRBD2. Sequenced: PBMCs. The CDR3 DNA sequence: TGTGCCAGCAGTCCACAGACTAGCGGGAGGAAAGATACGCAGTATTTT. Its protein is CASSPQTSGRKDTQYF.